A single sample gave rise to the 10 T cell receptor beta chains below, sequenced in a study of T-cell reconstitution after alpha-beta-depleted transplantation in children. The authors prepared the TCRbeta library with unique molecular identifiers. One entry per CDR3 protein results from TCRdb running MiXCR on the PCR reads. The profile shows 670,000 or so distinct CDR3 sequences, roughly 13% of them singletons. This specimen was PBMCs, taken before TCRalphabeta/CD19-depleted stem cell transplant. These receptors all stem from a girl aged 2-10 years with congenital amegakaryocytic thrombocytopenia, due to receive a stem cell transplant.

Many counts were recorded for this clonotype. This rearrangement joins TRBV5-1 to TRBJ2-2; no reliable D call. V lost 0 bases and J lost 2, with 11 bases in between. The CDR3 is 16 amino acids. Per the germline V gene, CDR1 is SGHRS and CDR2 is YFSETQ. As DNA, the CDR3 is TGCGCCAGCAGCTTGGGTGCGGAGATTAACACCGGGGAGCTGTTTTTT. Translation: CASSLGAEINTGELFF.

As concerns this clonotype: One base away lies a much larger clone, so this may be a sequencing read error. This chain uses TRBV20-1 with TRBJ2-7; the match to TRBD2 covers 11 bases. From germline, CDR1 is DFQATT and CDR2 SNEGSKA (reference sequence). The CDR3 runs to 17 residues. CDR3: CCARAHTPGLAAYEQYF. CDR3 nucleotides: TGCTGTGCTAGAGCCCACACCCCGGGACTAGCGGCCTACGAGCAGTACTTC.

This clonotype was seen only a few times. This chain links TRBV10-2 with TRBJ2-7; D perhaps matches TRBD1 (6 bases). Trimming stripped 0 bases from V and 3 bases from J, with 9 bases between. The germline V gene has CDR1 WSHSY and CDR2 SAAADI. The CDR3 consists of 14 residues. CDR3 bases: TGCGCCAGCAGTGAGTCTCGGGACAACTACGAGCAGTACTTC. Translation: CASSESRDNYEQYF.

This clonotype was found many times. This sequence joins TRBV5-1 and TRBJ2-1, with D perhaps matching TRBD2 (6 bases). Germline lookup yields CDR1 SGHRS and CDR2 YFSETQ. CDR3 length: 14 amino acids. V gave up 4 bases and J gave up 6 bases, with 14 bases separating them. This CDR3 is CASSPTLGGNEQFF. The CDR3 DNA reads as TGCGCCAGCAGCCCAACTTTGGGAGGCAATGAGCAGTTCTTC.

In this sample, this clonotype turned up many times. This chain uses TRBV20-1 with TRBJ1-4; possible D gene TRBD1, 5 bases. Deletions cut 3 bases from V and 5 bases from J, with 22 bases between. CDR3 length: 17 residues. Germline assignment: CDR1 DFQATT and CDR2 SNEGSKA (reference sequence). In nucleotides, the CDR3 is TGCAGTGCTAGTAACTTCCGGGACCCCGGAGAGAATGAAAAACTGTTTTTT. This gives the protein CSASNFRDPGENEKLFF.

This clonotype was observed a handful of times. J is TRBJ2-1 and V is TRBV20-1, with D perhaps TRBD2 (5 bases). CDR1 and CDR2 from the germline V gene are DFQATT and SNEGSKA (reference sequence). The CDR3 contains 14 residues. Trimming removed 4 bases at V and 6 bases at J, with 16 bases between. In nucleotides, the CDR3 is TGCAGTGCTAATGTTTACGGGATGGGCAATGAGCAGTTCTTC. It is translated as CSANVYGMGNEQFF.

This clonotype was found many times. This CDR3 reads CSAIHRGKNIQYF. Written as DNA, the CDR3 is TGCAGTGCAATCCACAGGGGCAAAAACATTCAGTACTTC. The chain combines TRBV20-1 with TRBJ2-4, with TRBD1 matching 7 bases. The CDR3 consists of 13 residues. Germline-derived CDR1 and CDR2 are DFQATT and SNEGSKA (reference sequence). J was trimmed by 3 bases and V by 6 bases; bases with no gene match: 5.

Ten or more counts support this clonotype. V and J are TRBV7-2 and TRBJ2-5; D is uncertain. The CDR3 totals 12 residues. The germline V and J ends were trimmed by 5 bases and 7 bases, with 11 bases remaining between them. From germline, CDR1 is SGHTA and CDR2 FQGNSA. CDR3 nucleotides: TGTGCCAGCAGCCAAACCCTCGGGACCCAGTACTTC. This sequence encodes CASSQTLGTQYF.

This clonotype was observed a few times. The chain combines TRBV20-1 with TRBJ2-1; 8 nucleotides align to TRBD2. The germline V gene has CDR1 DFQATT and CDR2 SNEGSKA (reference sequence). Losses at the gene ends were 6 bases for V and 0 bases for J; bases not matched to a gene: 7. There are 15 residues in the CDR3. The CDR3 nucleotides are TGCAGTGCCATTAGCGGGGTAAGCTCCTACAATGAGCAGTTCTTC. Its protein is CSAISGVSSYNEQFF.

This clonotype was observed a handful of times. The rearrangement joins TRBV14 to TRBJ1-1; D possibly corresponds to TRBD1 (6 bases). With 4 bases removed from V and 10 bases from J, the gap between germline ends came to 13 bases. CDR1 and CDR2 from the germline V gene are SGHDN and FVKESK. The CDR3 contains 12 residues. The CDR3 region has the DNA TGTGCCAGCAGCCGAGCAGGGGCCAGAGCTTTCTTT. It encodes CASSRAGARAFF.